This T cell receptor (beta chain) was retrieved from a study of cytomegalovirus exposure and HLA in healthy donors. A multiplex PCR was run with 60 Vbeta primers and 13 Jbeta primers. Clones were sequenced by immunoSEQ multiplex PCR, and TCRdb holds only the in-frame ones, with some missing. The data contain some 76,000 clones, more than 65% of them seen just once; the ten biggest clones take up around 10%. This clone was observed once. Its antigen remains unknown. An end of the junction does not agree with germline; a read error may underlie this. Sampled while nominally healthy, donors likely had unrecorded immune exposures. Overall study results and limits: An analysis that was carried out later associated 16,951 TCR beta sequences with HLA alleles at 0.05 false discovery rate. Later work found most CMV-associated TCR beta chains apparently HLA-restricted. Only CMV serostatus was available as immune exposure information.

Sequenced: PBMCs. This sequence originates from a male donor in good health and CMV-seropositive.

CDR3 loop: CSSSPEVTDTQYF. The CDR3 DNA reads as TGTTCCAGCAGCCCAGAAGTCACAGATACGCAGTATTTT. The V call is TRBV7-9, the J call TRBJ2-3, with unresolved D. The length of the CDR3 is 13 residues. Germline V gene lookup returns CDR1 SEHNR and CDR2 FQNEAQ (reference sequence).